Included here is one T cell receptor (beta chain) sequence, with context. Antigen: not known. The V gene's germline CDR1 is LNHDA and CDR2 SQIVND (reference sequence). Between the trimmed V and J ends, which lost 5 bases and 2 bases, there was a span of 16 bases. The CDR3 is 16 amino acids. Time point given: blood from clinic visit 5 months post-surgery; TSC patient then seizure free. Sequencing was limited to surgery cases with top T cell transcript signatures in brain tissue. TCRdb keeps only in-frame clones here, not all; method: immunoSEQ multiplex PCR. The repertoire holds under 400,000 clones, with roughly 92% as singletons. This entry comes from a study of brain T cells in children with intractable seizures. Study findings and constraints: Only CDR3 sequence similarity suggested viral specificity, without known HCMV serostatus.

The rearrangement uses TRBV19 and TRBJ1-5, with D possibly being TRBD1 (6 bases). The material was peripheral blood, obtained roughly 5 months after surgery. The TCR was taken from a boy under three years old with tuberous sclerosis and intractable seizures. The CDR3 bases are TGTGCCAGTAGTCATAGGGAAAACAGGGGCAATCAGCCCCAGCATTTT. Its translation is CASSHRENRGNQPQHF.